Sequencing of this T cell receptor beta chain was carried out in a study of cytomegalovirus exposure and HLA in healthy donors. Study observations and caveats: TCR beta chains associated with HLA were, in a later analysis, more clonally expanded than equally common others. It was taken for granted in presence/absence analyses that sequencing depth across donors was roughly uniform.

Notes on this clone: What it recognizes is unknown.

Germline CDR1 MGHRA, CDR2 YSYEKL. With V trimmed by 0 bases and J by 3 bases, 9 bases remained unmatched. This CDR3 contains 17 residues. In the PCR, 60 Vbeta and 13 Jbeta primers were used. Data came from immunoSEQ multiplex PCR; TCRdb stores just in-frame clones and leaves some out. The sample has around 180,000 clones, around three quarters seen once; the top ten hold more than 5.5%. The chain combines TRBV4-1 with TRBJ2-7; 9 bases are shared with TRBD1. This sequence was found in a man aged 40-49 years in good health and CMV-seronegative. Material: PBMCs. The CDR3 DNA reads TGCGCCAGCAGCCAAGAAACGCCGGGACAGGGATTCTACGAGCAGTACTTC. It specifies CASSQETPGQGFYEQYF.